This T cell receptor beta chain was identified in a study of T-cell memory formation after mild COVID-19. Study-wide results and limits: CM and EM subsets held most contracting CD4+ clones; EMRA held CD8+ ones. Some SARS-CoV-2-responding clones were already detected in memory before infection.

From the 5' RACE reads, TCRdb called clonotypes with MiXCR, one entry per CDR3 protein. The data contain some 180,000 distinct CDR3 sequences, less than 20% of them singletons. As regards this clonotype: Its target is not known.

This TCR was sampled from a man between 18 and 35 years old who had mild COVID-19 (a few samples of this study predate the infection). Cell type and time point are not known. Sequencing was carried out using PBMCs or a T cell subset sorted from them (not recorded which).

The CDR3 sequence is CASSHGRAEYGYTF. CDR3 DNA: TGCGCCAGCAGCCACGGCCGAGCGGAGTATGGCTACACCTTC. V is TRBV4-1 and J is TRBJ1-2, with D uncertain. There are 14 residues in the CDR3. Trimming cost V 3 bases and J 5 bases, with 13 bases left between them. Germline V gene lookup returns CDR1 MGHRA and CDR2 YSYEKL.